A single sample is the source of the 19 T cell receptor beta chains below, sequenced in a study of CD8 T cells in ankylosing spondylitis. TCRdb ran MiXCR on the 5' RACE reads and lists one entry per CDR3 protein. The sample holds around 150,000 distinct CDR3 sequences, around 10% seen once. Sequenced sample: blood, either unsorted or a sorted T cell fraction (not recorded which). These receptors originate from a female donor with ankylosing spondylitis or in good health (not recorded which).

This clonotype was detected many times. The genes are TRBV5-1 and TRBJ2-2; D not resolved. Trimming took 0 bases from V and 5 from J, leaving 5 bases between them. Germline V CDR1 and CDR2: SGHRS, YFSETQ. This CDR3 comprises 13 residues. CDR3 region: CASSLELTGELFF. For the CDR3, the DNA is TGCGCCAGCAGCTTGGAGTTAACCGGGGAGCTGTTTTTT. The whole variable domain, remainder taken from reference TRBV5-1 and TRBJ2-2, is KAGVTQTPRYLIKTRGQQVTLSCSPISGHRSVSWYQQTPGQGLQFLFEYFSETQRNKGNFPGRFSGRQFSNSRSEMNVSTLELGDSALYLCASSLELTGELFFGEGSRLTVL.

Many counts were recorded for this clonotype. CDR3 sequence: CASSLGSAGANVLTF. The CDR3 DNA reads as TGTGCCAGCAGTTTAGGATCCGCTGGGGCCAACGTCCTGACTTTC. V usage is TRBV28 and J usage is TRBJ2-6; D not resolved. Germline V gene sequence: CDR1 MDHEN, CDR2 SYDVKM. Trimming shortened V by 2 bases and J by 2 bases, and 7 bases separated the two germline ends. This CDR3 is built from 15 residues.

V usage is TRBV19 and J usage is TRBJ1-6; 8 nucleotides match TRBD1. Germline trimming cut 7 bases from V and 7 bases from J; bases unmatched to any gene: 6. Germline V gives CDR1 LNHDA, CDR2 SQIVND (reference sequence). The CDR3 covers 14 residues. The CDR3 DNA sequence: TGTGCCAGTACTCCAGACAGGGGAAATTCACCCCTCCACTTT. This codes for CASTPDRGNSPLHF.

This clonotype was counted many times. This sequence joins TRBV5-1 and TRBJ2-2, with 7 bases identical to TRBD1. The CDR3 covers 15 residues. V shed 3 bases, J shed 2 bases, and the junction held 4 bases outside the gene matches. The V gene's germline CDR1 is SGHRS and CDR2 YFSETQ. The CDR3 reads CASSSGQTNTGELFF. The CDR3 DNA reads TGCGCCAGCAGCTCGGGACAGACAAACACCGGGGAGCTGTTTTTT. The entire variable domain, with the rest obtained from reference TRBV5-1 and TRBJ2-2, is as follows: KAGVTQTPRYLIKTRGQQVTLSCSPISGHRSVSWYQQTPGQGLQFLFEYFSETQRNKGNFPGRFSGRQFSNSRSEMNVSTLELGDSALYLCASSSGQTNTGELFFGEGSRLTVL.

This clonotype was detected many times. The chain couples TRBV7-6 to TRBJ2-1; a possible D gene is TRBD1 (5 bases). This CDR3 contains 17 residues. V gave up 2 bases and J gave up 8 bases, with 22 bases separating them. CDR1 is SGHVS, CDR2 FNYEAQ, per germline. The CDR3 DNA follows: TGTGCCAGCAGCTTACCACCGGAAGGGGCTTTGGCCCATGAGCAGTTCTTC. Translated, it gives CASSLPPEGALAHEQFF.

This clonotype was picked up many times. V usage is TRBV20-1 and J usage is TRBJ1-1; D unclear. Germline V gene sequence: CDR1 DFQATT, CDR2 SNEGSKA (reference sequence). Trimming took off 5 bases at V and 11 bases at J, with 15 bases between the two ends. The CDR3 is 11 amino acids. The CDR3 region has the DNA TGCAGTGCTTTCCGGACCGGGGAGGCTTTCTTT. Amino acids: CSAFRTGEAFF.

The gene calls are TRBV7-2 and TRBJ2-2; D possibly matches TRBD1 or TRBD2 (5 bases each). CDR1 and CDR2 (germline): SGHTA, FQGNSA. Trimming removed 1 base from V and 6 bases from J, with 9 bases in between. This CDR3 is built from 14 residues. CDR3 sequence: CASSLDWGSGELFF. In nucleotides, the CDR3 is TGTGCCAGCAGCTTAGATTGGGGGTCCGGGGAGCTGTTTTTT.

This clonotype was seen at least ten times. This CDR3 reads CASSPRTGSDTQYF. The CDR3 region has the DNA TGTGCCAGCAGCCCCCGGACAGGGTCAGATACGCAGTATTTT. The chain carries TRBV7-2 and TRBJ2-3; TRBD1 matches 8 bases. The CDR3 length is 14 residues. Germline-derived CDR1 and CDR2 are SGHTA and FQGNSA. The V gene end was trimmed by 5 bases and the J gene end by 4 bases; junction bases not matched to a gene: 5. Full variable domain (missing parts from reference TRBV7-2 and TRBJ2-3): GAGVSQSPSNKVTEKGKDVELRCDPISGHTALYWYRQSLGQGLEFLIYFQGNSAPDKSGLPSDRFSAERTGGSVSTLTIQRTQQEDSAVYLCASSPRTGSDTQYFGPGTRLTVL.

V gene TRBV12-3 or TRBV12-4 combines with J gene TRBJ2-3; tentative D call: TRBD1 (5 bases). This CDR3 spans 12 amino acids. The V gene lost 3 bases and the J gene lost 10 bases, with 11 bases spanning the gap. CDR3 coding DNA: TGTGCCAGCAGTTTCTTCAGGGTCGCGCAGTATTTT. The encoded protein is CASSFFRVAQYF.

The rearrangement uses TRBV7-2 and TRBJ1-6, with 7 positions matching TRBD1. The CDR3 extends over 13 amino acids. Germline V gives CDR1 SGHTA, CDR2 FQGNSA. The V and J ends lost 6 bases and 8 bases, in that order; junction bases with no gene match: 4. CDR3 region: CASRETGDSPLHF. In nucleotides, the CDR3 is TGTGCCAGCAGGGAAACAGGGGATTCACCCCTCCACTTT.

The chain links TRBV29-1 to TRBJ1-1, with 8 bases fitting TRBD1. With V trimmed by 3 bases and J by 12 bases, 6 bases remained unmatched. CDR1 is SQVTM, CDR2 ANQGSEA, per germline. This CDR3 spans 11 amino acids. The CDR3 loop is CSVDAGQGPFF. For the CDR3, the DNA is TGCAGCGTTGATGCCGGACAGGGTCCTTTCTTT.

This clonotype came up many times. The chain uses TRBV18 and TRBJ2-3, with unresolved D. Per the germline V gene, CDR1 is KGHSH and CDR2 is LQKENI. The ends were cut back, 4 bases at V and 5 bases at J, with 16 bases in the middle. The CDR3 length is 15 residues. CDR3 region: CASSRSLRLRDTQYF. CDR3 DNA: TGTGCCAGCTCACGTTCCTTGCGGCTTCGAGATACGCAGTATTTT.

This clonotype turned up a few times. The V gene is TRBV7-3, the J gene TRBJ1-1; no definite D call. This CDR3 is 14 amino acids long. V was clipped by 5 bases and J by 0 bases, with 10 bases between them. CDR1 and CDR2 from the germline V gene are SGHTA and FQGTGA. This chain's CDR3 is CASSRSGMNTEAFF. In nucleotides, the CDR3 is TGTGCCAGCAGCCGCTCGGGGATGAACACTGAAGCTTTCTTT.

This clonotype occurred many times. The V call is TRBV30, the J call TRBJ2-7; the D gene is possibly TRBD1 (6 bases). Germline V gene sequence: CDR1 GTSNPN, CDR2 SVGIG (reference sequence). The CDR3 sequence is 12 residues long. Trimming cost V 1 base and J 3 bases, with 7 bases left between them. The CDR3 nucleotides are TGTGCCTGGAGTGGGACAGTCTACGAGCAGTACTTC. Translating gives CAWSGTVYEQYF.

There are many counts of this clonotype. V usage is TRBV12-3 or TRBV12-4 and J usage is TRBJ1-2, with D perhaps TRBD1 (5 bases). V lost 7 bases to trimming and J lost 4 bases, with 13 bases between them. The CDR3 consists of 13 residues. The CDR3 spells CASTWGESYGYTF. The CDR3, as DNA: TGTGCCAGCACCTGGGGGGAGAGCTATGGCTACACCTTC.

Many counts were recorded for this clonotype. The chain joins TRBV11-2 to TRBJ2-1; 8 bases are a match to TRBD2. The CDR3 is made up of 14 amino acids. The germline gives CDR1 SGHAT, CDR2 FQNNGV. The V and J ends lost 6 bases and 7 bases, in that order; junction bases with no gene match: 8. The CDR3, as DNA: TGTGCCAGCAGATGGAGCGGGAGTCAGAATGAGCAGTTCTTC. Its translation is CASRWSGSQNEQFF.

This clonotype was seen many times. The chain has TRBV18 and TRBJ2-2; 9 bases align to TRBD1. The CDR3 has 16 amino acids. V was clipped by 4 bases and J by 1 base; unmatched bases: 4. The germline V gene has CDR1 KGHSH and CDR2 LQKENI. The CDR3 sequence is CASSLTGQGNTGELFF. In DNA, the CDR3 is TGTGCCAGCTCACTAACGGGACAGGGGAACACCGGGGAGCTGTTTTTT.

This clonotype was observed at least ten times. This chain uses TRBV20-1 with TRBJ2-5; perhaps TRBD2 as D (6 bases). Germline CDR1 reads DFQATT; CDR2 reads SNEGSKA (reference sequence). V was pared by 3 bases and J by 9 bases, with 20 bases between. The CDR3 covers 14 residues. CDR3 loop: CSASLLASRGAQYF. As DNA, the CDR3 is TGCAGTGCTAGTTTGCTAGCGAGCCGCGGGGCCCAGTACTTC.

This clonotype was seen repeatedly, ten times or more. The chain joins TRBV7-3 to TRBJ2-5; D remains unclear. The CDR3 has 13 amino acids. Germline-derived CDR1 and CDR2 are SGHTA and FQGTGA. V lost 0 bases, J lost 2 bases, and 4 bases lay in between. CDR3 nucleotides: TGTGCCAGCAGCTTAACCTTTCAAGAGACCCAGTACTTC. Protein: CASSLTFQETQYF.